The 27 T cell receptor beta chains given below trace back to one sample, sequenced in a study of CD8+ T cells in alopecia areata. CD4, CD8alpha, NKG2D, NKG2ACE and other markers were used to sort pooled cutaneous lymph node cells. Sequencing used cDNA as its template, made by extracting RNA and reverse transcribing it. Profiled with immunoSEQ multiplex PCR; TCRdb holds only in-frame clones, not every one. The sample was found to contain about 270,000 clones, and every one recurs. Sequencing used CD4+ T cells sorted from a lymph node. Receptors were obtained from a C3H/HeJ mouse with alopecia areata. The MHC haplotype of this mouse line is H2-k.

Worth noting for this clone: Gene names refer to mouse genes. The DNA ends 4 residues before the CDR3 does, and the rest of the CDR3 is filled in from the germline J gene. This rearrangement joins TRBV19 to TRBJ2-4; TRBD2 matches 10 bases. CDR3 length equals 16 residues. The J segment lost 2 bases and the V segment lost 0 bases, leaving 3 bases of the junction unmatched. Germline V gene sequence: CDR1 FNHDT, CDR2 SITEND (reference sequence). CDR3 loop: CASSIADWGYQNTLYF. The DNA read from the CDR3 is TGTGCCAGCAGTATAGCGGACTGGGGGTATCAAAAC.

This clone was recorded a few times. All gene names here are mouse names. The read ends 4 residues shy of where the CDR3 ends; the end is completed using the germline J gene. The gene calls are TRBV13-1 and TRBJ2-1; 7 bases align to TRBD1. The length of the CDR3 is 15 residues. CDR1 NSHNY and CDR2 SYGAGN come from the germline V gene. The covered CDR3 bases are TGTGCCAGCAGTGGTCAGACAGGGACCGGGGCT. This encodes CASSGQTGTGA. In full, the CDR3 is CASSGQTGTGAEQFF.

This clone was seen a handful of times. Gene names denote mouse genes. The CDR3 end lies 4 residues beyond the end of the read and is filled in from the germline J gene. Other DNA sequences in this specimen translate into the identical CDR3. J is TRBJ1-1 and V is TRBV13-1; no firm D call. CDR1 is NSHNY, CDR2 SYGAGN, per germline. The length of the CDR3 is 12 residues. The V end was cut by 1 base, the J end by 0 bases, with 1 base between. The CDR3 sequence is CASSDQNTEVFF. Incomplete CDR3 DNA: TGTGCCAGCAGTGATCAGAACACA.

About this clone itself: The germline and genes are mouse ones. The read stops 3 residues short of the end of the CDR3; the missing end is completed from the germline J gene. The chain employs TRBV19 and TRBJ1-6; 7 nucleotides agree with TRBD1. TRBJ1-6 is reported as an ORF; its role is uncertain. The ends lost 3 bases at V and 3 bases at J; junction bases unmatched: 6. Germline-derived CDR1 and CDR2 are FNHDT and SITEND (reference sequence). The CDR3 extends over 16 amino acids. The CDR3 protein is CASSKGGAGYNSPLYF. The covered CDR3 bases are TGTGCCAGCAGTAAAGGGGGCGCGGGCTATAATTCGCCC.

With regard to this clone: The gene names given are mouse names. The CDR3 end lies 4 residues beyond the end of the read and is filled in from the germline J gene. This chain joins TRBV1 and TRBJ2-1; the match to TRBD2 covers 8 bases. After removal of 1 base from V and 1 base from J, the junction contained 3 bases not matched to a gene. Germline CDR1 and CDR2: NSQYPW and LRSPGD (reference sequence). The CDR3 is 16 amino acids. CDR3 bases read: TGCACCTGCAGTGCAGGTCCTGGGGGGAACTATGCT. It translates to CTCSAGPGGNYA. The complete CDR3 reads CTCSAGPGGNYAEQFF.

This clone was picked up a small number of times. Gene names denote mouse genes. The read is 4 residues too short to cover the CDR3 end, so that end is filled in from the germline J gene. J is TRBJ1-1 and V is TRBV19; 9 bases are a match to TRBD1. The germline V gene has CDR1 FNHDT and CDR2 SITEND (reference sequence). The CDR3 loop spans 13 amino acids. The sequenced CDR3 bases are TGTGCCAGCAGTATAAACAGGGGGCTA. Residues: CASSINRGL. The CDR3 reads in full as CASSINRGLEVFF.

A remark on this clone: A much larger clone differs by one base, so this may be a read error. Here the gene names and germline are mouse. The observed sequence ends 3 residues before the CDR3 terminus, with the missing tail filled in from the germline J gene. This sequence joins TRBV19 and TRBJ1-6; D remains ambiguous. TRBJ1-6 is an ORF for which the function is uncertain. The germline CDR1 and CDR2 sequences are FNHDT and SITEND (reference sequence). Trimming removed 4 bases at V and 0 bases at J, with 5 bases between. The CDR3 extends over 14 amino acids. CDR3 loop: CASSDNSYNSPLYF. The covered CDR3 bases are TGTGCCAGCAGTGACAATTCCTATAATTCGCCC.

This clone was observed a few times. The gene names here belong to mouse. Read coverage stops 4 residues before the CDR3 terminus; the germline J gene supplies the remainder. The rearrangement links TRBV13-1 to TRBJ2-5; 9 bases agree with TRBD1. CDR1 and CDR2 (germline): NSHNY, SYGAGN. There are 16 residues in the CDR3. V lost 3 bases, J lost 2 bases, and 7 bases stayed unmatched. Incomplete CDR3 DNA: TGTGCCAGCAGTGGGGGACAGGGCCCTCCCCAAGAC. Translated, it gives CASSGGQGPPQD. The complete CDR3 reads CASSGGQGPPQDTQYF.

For this clone: The gene symbols are mouse symbols. The observed sequence ends 4 residues before the CDR3 terminus, with the missing tail filled in from the germline J gene. This same CDR3 is encoded by further DNA sequences in the sample. V gene TRBV1 combines with J gene TRBJ2-5; TRBD2 matches at 10 bases. In germline, CDR1 is NSQYPW, CDR2 LRSPGD (reference sequence). This CDR3 contains 16 residues. Trimming removed 1 base from V and 2 bases from J; junction bases left unmatched: 3. CDR3 sequence: CTCSAGTGGSQDTQYF. CDR3 DNA, as far as it was read: TGCACCTGCAGTGCAGGGACTGGGGGTTCCCAAGAC.

About this clone: A much larger clonotype is one base distant, so this may be a read error. Gene labels here are mouse ones. The read gets to within 4 residues of the CDR3 end, and the germline J gene fills in the rest. Other DNA sequences of this sample code for an identical CDR3. This chain uses TRBV19 with TRBJ2-3; D is possibly TRBD1 (6 bases). CDR3 length: 15 residues. Germline V gene data show CDR1 as FNHDT and CDR2 as SITEND (reference sequence). V lost 5 bases, J lost 0 bases, and 13 bases lay in between. Partial CDR3 DNA: TGTGCCAGCAGCCTCGGGACAACTAGTGCAGAA. Translated: CASSLGTTSAE. The entire CDR3 sequence reads CASSLGTTSAETLYF.

The sample holds a few counts of this clone. Gene names denote mouse genes. The CDR3 end is not reached by the read, which stops 3 residues before it; the germline J gene fills it in. Other nucleotide sequences from this sample produce the same CDR3. The chain is built from TRBV1 and TRBJ1-6; 7 bases are shared with TRBD1. TRBJ1-6 is treated as an ORF (open reading frame) with a function not yet certain. Germline assignment: CDR1 NSQYPW and CDR2 LRSPGD (reference sequence). V lost 3 bases to trimming and J lost 6 bases; unmatched junction nucleotides: 2. This CDR3 has 14 amino acids. CDR3 bases read: TGCACCTGCAGTGCCGACAGGGCTAATTCGCCC. The encoded protein is CTCSADRANSP. The full CDR3 sequence reads CTCSADRANSPLYF.

This clone was seen only a few times. Germline and genes here are mouse. The CDR3 end lies 4 residues beyond the end of the read and is filled in from the germline J gene. Other DNA sequences in this specimen translate into the identical CDR3. The chain is built from TRBV1 and TRBJ2-1; TRBD2 matches at 8 bases. CDR1 NSQYPW and CDR2 LRSPGD come from the germline V gene (reference sequence). J lost 5 bases, V lost 3 bases, and 3 bases had no gene match. The CDR3 is 14 amino acids. CDR3 amino acids: CTCSAGGLDAEQFF. The covered CDR3 bases are TGCACCTGCAGTGCGGGGGGGCTGGATGCT.

This clone was counted between two and nine times. Mouse gene names and germline throughout. From the germline J gene comes the end of the CDR3, since the read stops 4 residues before it. The chain links TRBV12-1 to TRBJ1-1; perhaps TRBD1 as D (6 bases). Germline V lookup: CDR1 SGHSN, CDR2 HYEKVE. The CDR3 covers 12 residues. CDR3 residues: CASSLGTQEVFF. Partial CDR3 DNA: TGTGCCAGCTCTCTCGGGACACAA.

As regards this clone: Mouse gene names apply. The read halts 4 residues ahead of the CDR3 end, with the missing end drawn from the germline J gene. The V call is TRBV19, the J call TRBJ2-3; D might be TRBD1 (6 bases). The CDR3 runs to 12 residues. Trimming pared 6 bases from V and 1 base from J, leaving 6 bases between. Per germline, CDR1 FNHDT and CDR2 SITEND (reference sequence). CDR3 DNA, as far as it was read: TGTGCCAGCAAGGGGGGTGCAGAA. As protein: CASKGGAE. The entire CDR3 reads CASKGGAETLYF. Drawing the rest from reference TRBV19 and TRBJ2-3, the complete variable domain is GGIITQTPKFLIGQEGQKLTLKCQQNFNHDTMYWYRQDSGKGLRLIYYSITENDLQKGDLSEGYDASREKKSSFSLTVTSAQKNEMAVFLCASKGGAETLYFGSGTRLTVL.

This clone was recorded a few times. The gene symbols are mouse symbols. The CDR3 end is not reached by the read, which stops 4 residues before it; the germline J gene fills it in. The chain uses TRBV13-1 and TRBJ2-2; 9 nucleotides match TRBD2. V was clipped by 0 bases and J by 1 base; unmatched bases: 4. Looked up from germline, CDR1 is NSHNY and CDR2 is SYGAGN. This CDR3 has 17 residues. CDR3 bases read: TGTGCCAGCAGTGATGAACTGGGGGGACAAAACACCGGG. It encodes CASSDELGGQNTG. The CDR3 in its entirety is CASSDELGGQNTGQLYF.

This clone was seen ten or more times. Gene names are the mouse ones. The observed sequence ends 4 residues before the CDR3 terminus, with the missing tail filled in from the germline J gene. The identical CDR3 is also encoded by other nucleotide sequences in the sample. The chain combines TRBV13-1 with TRBJ1-2; D is possibly TRBD1 (6 bases). The CDR3 loop spans 14 amino acids. Deletions cut 0 bases from V and 2 bases from J, with 8 bases between. Per the germline V gene, CDR1 is NSHNY and CDR2 is SYGAGN. The CDR3 DNA, read in part, is TGTGCCAGCAGTGATGTACAGGGCAACTCC. It is translated as CASSDVQGNS. The whole CDR3 protein is CASSDVQGNSDYTF.

As concerns this clone: Germline and genes: mouse. The CDR3 end lies 4 residues beyond the end of the read and is filled in from the germline J gene. This rearrangement joins TRBV5 to TRBJ1-2; D not certain. The CDR3 contains 14 residues. Germline values: CDR1 LGHNA, CDR2 YNLKQL (reference sequence). Trimming shortened V by 3 bases and J by 0 bases, and 8 bases separated the two germline ends. CDR3 sequence reads: CASSQTLANSDYTF. The CDR3 bases that were read are TGTGCCAGCAGCCAGACACTTGCAAACTCC.

About this clone itself: Gene names follow the mouse nomenclature. The read comes to an end 4 residues before the CDR3 does, leaving the germline J gene to fill in the end. This rearrangement joins TRBV13-3 to TRBJ2-7; 10 positions match TRBD2. CDR3 length equals 13 residues. Per germline, CDR1 NNHDY and CDR2 SYVADS. CDR3 DNA, as far as it was read: TGTGCCAGCAGGCTGGGGGGGCGCGAT. It codes for CASRLGGRD. The whole CDR3 sequence is CASRLGGRDEQYF.

The sample holds a few counts of this clone. Each gene name is a mouse one. The read terminates 4 residues before the CDR3 end, so the remaining end is supplied by the germline J gene. This sequence joins TRBV31 and TRBJ2-1, with 7 positions matching TRBD1. The CDR3 contains 14 residues. Germline V gives CDR1 GKSSPN, CDR2 SITVG. V was clipped by 2 bases and J by 1 base; unmatched bases: 2. The CDR3 spells CAWSAGQNYAEQFF. The CDR3 DNA, read in part, is TGTGCCTGGAGTGCGGGACAGAACTATGCT.

This clone was picked up a small number of times. Gene names are mouse gene names. The read stops 4 residues short of the end of the CDR3; the missing end is completed from the germline J gene. This sample includes further DNA sequences coding for the same CDR3. The chain joins TRBV13-1 to TRBJ2-3; 7 bases match TRBD2. The CDR3 loop spans 15 amino acids. Germline assignment: CDR1 NSHNY and CDR2 SYGAGN. The trim removed 1 base at V and 1 base at J, leaving 3 bases unmatched. The DNA read from the CDR3 is TGTGCCAGCAGTGATCTGGGGGTCGGTGCAGAA. Translated, it gives CASSDLGVGAE. The full-length CDR3 reads as CASSDLGVGAETLYF.

This clone was counted at least ten times. Mouse germline and gene names are used. The CDR3 is cut off 4 residues early in the read; its end comes from the germline J gene. V and J are TRBV13-1 and TRBJ1-2; no clear D. Trimming stripped 5 bases from V and 1 base from J, with 6 bases between. This CDR3 is 12 amino acids long. Germline V gene data show CDR1 as NSHNY and CDR2 as SYGAGN. The sequenced CDR3 bases are TGTGCCAGCAGGACACTAAACTCC. It specifies CASRTLNS. In full, the CDR3 is CASRTLNSDYTF.

Concerning this clone: The gene symbols are mouse symbols. The DNA ends 4 residues before the CDR3 does, and the rest of the CDR3 is filled in from the germline J gene. This rearrangement joins TRBV13-1 to TRBJ2-5; D is perhaps TRBD1 (6 bases). The germline V gene encodes CDR1 NSHNY and CDR2 SYGAGN. CDR3 length: 15 residues. The CDR3 DNA, read in part, is TGTGCCAGCAGTGATCCCAGGGGAGAGGAAGAC. Translating it yields CASSDPRGEED. The entire CDR3 is CASSDPRGEEDTQYF.

Notes on this clone: Gene names refer to mouse genes. The read ends 4 residues before the CDR3 terminus; that terminus is restored from the germline J gene. J is TRBJ2-7 and V is TRBV13-1, with 14 nucleotides matching TRBD2. The CDR3 consists of 18 residues. Unmatched junction bases numbered 8, after V lost 0 bases and J lost 3 bases. CDR1 and CDR2 from the germline V gene are NSHNY and SYGAGN. The CDR3 is CASSDAMGTGGALYEQYF. The part of the CDR3 DNA that was read is TGTGCCAGCAGTGATGCAATGGGGACTGGGGGGGCGCTCTAT.

On this clone: Genes and germline are mouse. Coverage ceases 4 residues before the CDR3 finishes, and the germline J gene fills in the end. V gene TRBV14 combines with J gene TRBJ2-7; maybe TRBD1 (6 bases). This CDR3 spans 12 amino acids. Trimming left V 5 bases short and J 3 bases short, with 9 bases between. Germline CDR1 SGHDT, CDR2 FRDEAV. CDR3 sequence: CASREQGYEQYF. CDR3 bases read: TGTGCCAGCAGGGAACAGGGCTAT.

This clone was found a few times. The genes and germline here are from mouse. The DNA ends 4 residues before the CDR3 does, and the rest of the CDR3 is filled in from the germline J gene. Other DNA sequences in this specimen translate into the identical CDR3. V gene TRBV19 combines with J gene TRBJ2-7, with TRBD1 matching 7 bases. CDR3 length: 12 amino acids. CDR1 and CDR2 from the germline V gene are FNHDT and SITEND (reference sequence). The sequenced part of the CDR3 DNA is TGTGCCAGCAGCAGACAGGGTTAT. It encodes CASSRQGY. The whole CDR3 is CASSRQGYEQYF. The full variable domain, its missing parts supplied by reference TRBV19 and TRBJ2-7, is GGIITQTPKFLIGQEGQKLTLKCQQNFNHDTMYWYRQDSGKGLRLIYYSITENDLQKGDLSEGYDASREKKSSFSLTVTSAQKNEMAVFLCASSRQGYEQYFGPGTRLTVL.

This clone occurred a few times. The listed genes are named as in mouse. The missing CDR3 end, 4 residues past where the read stops, is filled in from the germline J gene. The rearrangement uses TRBV29 and TRBJ2-7; 11 positions agree with TRBD1. This CDR3 region has 12 residues. CDR1 and CDR2 from the germline V gene are MSHET and SYDVDS. The CDR3 sequence is CAGDRGNYEQYF. CDR3 DNA (partial): TGTGCGGGGGACAGGGGGAACTAT.

Turning to this clone: Genes and germline are mouse. The DNA ends 4 residues before the CDR3 does, and the rest of the CDR3 is filled in from the germline J gene. The rearrangement joins TRBV13-3 to TRBJ2-5; 7 bases are shared with TRBD2. Germline V CDR1 and CDR2: NNHDY, SYVADS. CDR3 length equals 17 residues. V was clipped by 0 bases and J by 0 bases; unmatched bases: 7. This CDR3 reads CASSDVDWPINQDTQYF. The sequenced part of the CDR3 DNA is TGTGCCAGCAGTGATGTGGACTGGCCGATTAACCAAGAC.